This T cell receptor (beta chain) is from a study of neurological immune-mediated disorders. Notes on the study in general: The phylogenetic placement of 18 of 34 multiple sclerosis patients' repertoires in one related-CDR3 cluster constitutes a possible signature.

Trimming shortened V by 2 bases and J by 4 bases, and 17 bases separated the two germline ends. Germline V gene lookup returns CDR1 LGHDT and CDR2 YNNKEL (reference sequence). The CDR3 is 16 amino acids. This clonotype occurred many times. No antigen is known for it. Over 160 million TCR-beta sequences from 15-18 subjects were obtained in each sequencing run. MiXCR, applied by TCRdb to the 5' RACE reads, yields one record per CDR3 protein. Found here are tens of thousands of distinct CDR3 sequences, around 3.6% of them singletons; the top ten hold around 3.2%. The sequencing input was PBMCs. The chain uses TRBV3-1 and TRBJ1-2; D possibly corresponds to TRBD1 (6 bases). The receptor's source is a woman between 45 and 65 years old with multiple sclerosis. Here the CDR3 reads CASSQTSEGGGYGYTF. CDR3 nucleotides: TGTGCCAGCAGCCAAACCTCCGAGGGGGGAGGCTATGGCTACACCTTC.